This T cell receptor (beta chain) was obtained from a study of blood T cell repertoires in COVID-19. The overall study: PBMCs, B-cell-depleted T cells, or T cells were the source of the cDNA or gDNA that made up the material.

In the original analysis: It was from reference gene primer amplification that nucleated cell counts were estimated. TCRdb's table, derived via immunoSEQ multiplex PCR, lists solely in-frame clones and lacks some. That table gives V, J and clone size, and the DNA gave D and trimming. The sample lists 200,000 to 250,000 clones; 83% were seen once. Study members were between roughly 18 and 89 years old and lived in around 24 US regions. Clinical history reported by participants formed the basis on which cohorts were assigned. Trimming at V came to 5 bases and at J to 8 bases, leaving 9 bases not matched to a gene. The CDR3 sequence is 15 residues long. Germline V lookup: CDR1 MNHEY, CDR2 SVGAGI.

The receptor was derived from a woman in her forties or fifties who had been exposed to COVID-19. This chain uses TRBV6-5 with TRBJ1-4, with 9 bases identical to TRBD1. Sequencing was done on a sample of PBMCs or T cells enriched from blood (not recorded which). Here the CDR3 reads CASSPPGQGKEKLFF. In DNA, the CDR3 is TGTGCCAGCAGTCCGCCGGGACAGGGAAAAGAAAAACTGTTTTTT.